Reported below is one TCR beta chain. Other DNA sequences in this sample translate to the same CDR3. The data stem from a study of blood T cell repertoires in COVID-19. The wider study: COVID-19 samples, acute and convalescent, were from the United States, Italy and Spain. Sources were T cells, B-cell-depleted T cells, or PBMCs; the material itself was cDNA or gDNA.

Trimming removed 0 bases at V and 0 bases at J, with 6 bases between. Germline values: CDR1 SGHRS, CDR2 YFSETQ. The CDR3 has 14 residues. Original processing notes: By means of reference gene primer amplification, nucleated cell counts were estimated. The protocol was immunoSEQ multiplex PCR, while the TCRdb copy is restricted to in-frame clones and leaves out a portion. That table gives V, J and clone size, and the DNA gave D and trimming. The sample lists about 140,000 clones, more than 70% occurring once. The specimen was peripheral blood. V usage is TRBV5-1 and J usage is TRBJ1-1; D ambiguous. The sequence was collected from a woman aged 45-60 years with acute or convalescent COVID-19. CDR3 bases: TGCGCCAGCAGCTTGGGAGGTTTGAACACTGAAGCTTTCTTT. This sequence encodes CASSLGGLNTEAFF.